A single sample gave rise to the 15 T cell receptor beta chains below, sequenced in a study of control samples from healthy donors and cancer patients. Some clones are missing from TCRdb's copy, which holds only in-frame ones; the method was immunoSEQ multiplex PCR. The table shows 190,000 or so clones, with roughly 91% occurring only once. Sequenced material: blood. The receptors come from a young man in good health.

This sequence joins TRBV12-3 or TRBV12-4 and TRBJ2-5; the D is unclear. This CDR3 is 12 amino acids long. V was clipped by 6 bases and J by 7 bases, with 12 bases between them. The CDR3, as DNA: TGTGCCAGCAGCCCTGGCGAGAGGACCCAGTACTTC. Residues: CASSPGERTQYF.

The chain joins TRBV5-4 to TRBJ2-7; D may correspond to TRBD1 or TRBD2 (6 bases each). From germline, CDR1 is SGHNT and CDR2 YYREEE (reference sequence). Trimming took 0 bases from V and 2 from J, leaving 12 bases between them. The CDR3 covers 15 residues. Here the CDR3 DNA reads TGTGCCAGCAGCTTGGGGCAGGGGAGGCCCTACGAGCAGTACTTC. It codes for CASSLGQGRPYEQYF.

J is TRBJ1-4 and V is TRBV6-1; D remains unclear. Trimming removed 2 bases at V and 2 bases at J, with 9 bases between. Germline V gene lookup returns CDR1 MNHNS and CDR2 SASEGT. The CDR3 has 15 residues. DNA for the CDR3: TGTGCCAGCAGTGAACTGGCGGGTACTAATGAAAAACTGTTTTTT. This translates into CASSELAGTNEKLFF.

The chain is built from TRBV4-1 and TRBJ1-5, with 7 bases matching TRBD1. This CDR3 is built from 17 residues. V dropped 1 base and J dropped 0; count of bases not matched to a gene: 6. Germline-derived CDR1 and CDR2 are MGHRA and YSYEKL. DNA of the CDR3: TGCGCCAGCAGCCAAGGGACAGGACGACATAGCAATCAGCCCCAGCATTTT. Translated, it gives CASSQGTGRHSNQPQHF.

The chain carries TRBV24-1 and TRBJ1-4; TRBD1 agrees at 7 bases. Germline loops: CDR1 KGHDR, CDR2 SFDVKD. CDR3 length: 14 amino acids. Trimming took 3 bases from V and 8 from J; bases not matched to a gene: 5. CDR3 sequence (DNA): TGTGCCACCAGTGATGGGACAGCCGGCGAAAAACTGTTTTTT. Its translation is CATSDGTAGEKLFF.

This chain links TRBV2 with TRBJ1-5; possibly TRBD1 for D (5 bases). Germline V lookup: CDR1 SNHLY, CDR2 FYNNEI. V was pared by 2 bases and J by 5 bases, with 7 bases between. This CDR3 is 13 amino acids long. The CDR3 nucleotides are TGTGCCAGCAGTGAATCAGGGCATCAGCCCCAGCATTTT. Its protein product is CASSESGHQPQHF. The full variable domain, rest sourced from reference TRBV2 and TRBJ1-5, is EPEVTQTPSHQVTQMGQEVILRCVPISNHLYFYWYRQILGQKVEFLVSFYNNEISEKSEIFDDQFSVERPDGSNFTLKIRSTKLEDSAMYFCASSESGHQPQHFGDGTRLSIL.

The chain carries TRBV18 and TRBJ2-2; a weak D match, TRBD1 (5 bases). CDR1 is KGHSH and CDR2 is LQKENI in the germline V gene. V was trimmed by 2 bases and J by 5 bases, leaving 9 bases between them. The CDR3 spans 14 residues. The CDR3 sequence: CASSPDRYTGELFF. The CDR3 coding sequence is TGTGCCAGCTCACCAGACAGATATACCGGGGAGCTGTTTTTT.

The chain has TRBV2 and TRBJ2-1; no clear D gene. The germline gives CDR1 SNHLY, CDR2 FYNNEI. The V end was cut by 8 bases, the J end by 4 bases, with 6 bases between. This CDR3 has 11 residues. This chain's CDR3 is CASHGYNEQFF. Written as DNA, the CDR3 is TGTGCCAGCCACGGATACAATGAGCAGTTCTTC.

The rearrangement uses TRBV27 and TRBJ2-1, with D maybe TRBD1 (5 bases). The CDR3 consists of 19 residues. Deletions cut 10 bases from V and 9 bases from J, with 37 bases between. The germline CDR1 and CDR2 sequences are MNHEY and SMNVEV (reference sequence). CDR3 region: CANVSTRLYPQAPTGEQFF. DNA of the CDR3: TGTGCCAACGTATCGACCCGTCTATATCCTCAAGCTCCTACAGGTGAGCAGTTCTTC.

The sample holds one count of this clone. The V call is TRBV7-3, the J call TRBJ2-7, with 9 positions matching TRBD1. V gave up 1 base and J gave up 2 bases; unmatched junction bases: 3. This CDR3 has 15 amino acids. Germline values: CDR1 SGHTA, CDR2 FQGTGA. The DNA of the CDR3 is TGTGCCAGCAGCTTAAGAGGACAGGGGCCCTACGAGCAGTACTTC. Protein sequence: CASSLRGQGPYEQYF.

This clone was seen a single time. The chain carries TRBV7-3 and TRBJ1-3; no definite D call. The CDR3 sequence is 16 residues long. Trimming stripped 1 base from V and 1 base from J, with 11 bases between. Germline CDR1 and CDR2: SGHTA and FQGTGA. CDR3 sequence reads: CASSLILVRSGNTIYF. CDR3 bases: TGTGCCAGCAGCTTAATTCTTGTCAGATCTGGAAACACCATATATTTT.

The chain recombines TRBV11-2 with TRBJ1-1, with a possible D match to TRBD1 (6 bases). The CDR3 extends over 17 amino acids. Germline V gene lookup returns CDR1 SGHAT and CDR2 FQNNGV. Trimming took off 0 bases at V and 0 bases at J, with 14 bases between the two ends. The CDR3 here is CASSLEEGVDVNTEAFF. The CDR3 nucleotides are TGTGCCAGCAGCTTAGAGGAGGGGGTGGATGTGAACACTGAAGCTTTCTTT.

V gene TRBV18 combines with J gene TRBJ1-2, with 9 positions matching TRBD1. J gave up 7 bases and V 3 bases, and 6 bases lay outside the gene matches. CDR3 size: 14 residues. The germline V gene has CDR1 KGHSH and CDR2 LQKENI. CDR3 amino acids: CASSPSGTGFGYTF. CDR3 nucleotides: TGTGCCAGCTCACCGTCCGGGACAGGGTTTGGCTACACCTTC.

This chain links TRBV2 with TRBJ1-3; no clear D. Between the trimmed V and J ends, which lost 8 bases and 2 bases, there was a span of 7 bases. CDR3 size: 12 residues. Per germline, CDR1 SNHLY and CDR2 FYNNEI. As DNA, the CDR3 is TGTGCCAGCTCACGGGCTGGAAACACCATATATTTT. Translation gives CASSRAGNTIYF.

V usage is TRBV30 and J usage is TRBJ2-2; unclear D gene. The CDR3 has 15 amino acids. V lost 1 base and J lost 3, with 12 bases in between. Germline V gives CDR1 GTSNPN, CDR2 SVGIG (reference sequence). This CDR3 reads CAWSEGLVYTGELFF. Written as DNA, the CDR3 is TGTGCCTGGAGTGAGGGTTTAGTATACACCGGGGAGCTGTTTTTT.